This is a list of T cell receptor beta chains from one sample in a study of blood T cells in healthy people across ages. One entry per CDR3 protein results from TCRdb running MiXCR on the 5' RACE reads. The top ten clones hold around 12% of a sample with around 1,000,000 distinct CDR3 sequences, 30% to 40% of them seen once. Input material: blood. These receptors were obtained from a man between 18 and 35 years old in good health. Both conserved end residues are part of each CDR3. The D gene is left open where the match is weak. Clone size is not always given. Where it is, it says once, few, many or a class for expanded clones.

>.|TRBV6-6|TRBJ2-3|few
TGTGCCAGCAGTTACCGAGCGCGGGTGAAGAGTGCAGATACGCAGTATTTT
CASSYRARVKSADTQYF
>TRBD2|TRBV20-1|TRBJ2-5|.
TGCAGTGCCATCACAACTAGCGGGGGGGCGGAGACCCAGTACTTC
CSAITTSGGAETQYF
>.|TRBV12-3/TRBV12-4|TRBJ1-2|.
TGTGCCAGCAGCGTCAGGAGGGCAGCCGACTATGGCTACACCTTC
CASSVRRAADYGYTF
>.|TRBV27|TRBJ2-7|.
TGTGCCAGCAGTTTAAGTGCGACCAAGAAGGAGCAGTACTTC
CASSLSATKKEQYF
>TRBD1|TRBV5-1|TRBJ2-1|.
TGCGCCAGCAGCCCGGACGGACAGGGTGTTTATGAGCAGTTCTTC
CASSPDGQGVYEQFF
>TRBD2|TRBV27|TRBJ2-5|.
TGTGCCAGCAGTTCGACTAGCCTCCTGGAGCAGTACTTC
CASSSTSLLEQYF
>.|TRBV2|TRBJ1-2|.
TGTGCCAGCAATCTTGGGGGAGACATCTCTAACTATGGCTACACCTTC
CASNLGGDISNYGYTF
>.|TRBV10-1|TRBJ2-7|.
TGCGCCAGCAGTGAGGACAGCTCCTACAATGAGCAGTACTTC
CASSEDSSYNEQYF
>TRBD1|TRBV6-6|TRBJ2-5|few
TGTGCCAGCAGTTACTTTGGACAGGGGACCTACAATGAGCAGTACTTC
CASSYFGQGTYNEQYF
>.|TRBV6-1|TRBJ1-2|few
TGTGCCAGCAGTAGGGGCGGGATCCCCTATGGCTACACCTTC
CASSRGGIPYGYTF
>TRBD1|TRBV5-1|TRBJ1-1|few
TGCGCCAGCAGCGGAACAGGGGGCTCGGCTCAAGCTTTCTTT
CASSGTGGSAQAFF
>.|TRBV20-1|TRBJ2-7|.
TGCAGTGCCGCCCCTAACCGGGCCTCAACCTACGAGCAGTACTTC
CSAAPNRASTYEQYF
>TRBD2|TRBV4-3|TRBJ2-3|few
TGCGCCAGCAGCCTGATAGCGGGGCGCACAGATACGCAGTATTTT
CASSLIAGRTDTQYF
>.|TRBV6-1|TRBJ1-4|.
TGTGCCAGCGGTGAGGAGGGGTACGGAGACGAAAAACTGTTTTTT
CASGEEGYGDEKLFF
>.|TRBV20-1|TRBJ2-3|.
TGCAGTCGCGCGGGGGACACCACAGATACGCAGTATTTT
CSRAGDTTDTQYF
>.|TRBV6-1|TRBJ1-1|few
TGTGCCAGCAGTCCCTGGGAGGAGACGAACACTGAAGCTTTCTTT
CASSPWEETNTEAFF
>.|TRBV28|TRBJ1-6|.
TGTGCCGGCCAGACTAATAATTCACCCCTCCACTTT
CAGQTNNSPLHF
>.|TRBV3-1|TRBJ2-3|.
TGTGCCGGCAGCCAAGATCAGAGGGGGAGCACAGATACGCAGTATTTT
CAGSQDQRGSTDTQYF
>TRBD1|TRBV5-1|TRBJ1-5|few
TGCGCCAGCAGACGGGACAGCTATAGCAATCAGCCCCAGCATTTT
CASRRDSYSNQPQHF
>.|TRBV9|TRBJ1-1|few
TGTGCCAGCTCTTGGTCGGACTTGAACACTGAAGCTTTCTTT
CASSWSDLNTEAFF
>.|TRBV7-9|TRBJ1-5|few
TGTGCCAGCAGCGGGACATCCTATCCCGATCAGCCCCAGCATTTT
CASSGTSYPDQPQHF
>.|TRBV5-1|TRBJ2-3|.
TGCGCCAGCCACAGTCGAATCGCTGGCGGGGAAAGCACGGATACGCAGTATTTT
CASHSRIAGGESTDTQYF
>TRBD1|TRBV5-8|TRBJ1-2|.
TGTGCCAGCAGCACTCAGACAGGGGGCCAGGTCTATGGCTACACCTTC
CASSTQTGGQVYGYTF
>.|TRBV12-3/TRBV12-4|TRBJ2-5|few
TGTGCCAGCAGCCCACCCGGTTTGGGCTACAATGAGCAGTACTTC
CASSPPGLGYNEQYF
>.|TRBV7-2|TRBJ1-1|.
TGTGCCAGCAGCCGAGGACAGCTATACACTGAAGCTTTCTTT
CASSRGQLYTEAFF
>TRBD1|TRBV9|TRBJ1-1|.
TGTGCCAGCAGCGCCCAGACAGGGGTGGCTGAAGCTTTCTTT
CASSAQTGVAEAFF
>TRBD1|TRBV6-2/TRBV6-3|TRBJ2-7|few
TGTGCCAGCAGTTCCTCCGGGACAGAGTACGAGCAGTACTTC
CASSSSGTEYEQYF
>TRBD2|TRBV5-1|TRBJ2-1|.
TGCGCCAGCAGCCGAATCGAGGGACTAGCGGGGGGGGTCCACAATGAGCAGTTCTTC
CASSRIEGLAGGVHNEQFF
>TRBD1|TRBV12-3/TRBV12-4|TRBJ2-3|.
TGTGCCAGCAGGAATCCTCCGGGACAGGGGACAGATACGCAGTATTTT
CASRNPPGQGTDTQYF
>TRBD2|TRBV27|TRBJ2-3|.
TGTGCCAGCAGTCCGGGACTAACTAGCACAGATACGCAGTATTTT
CASSPGLTSTDTQYF
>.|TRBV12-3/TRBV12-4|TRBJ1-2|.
TGTGCCAGCAGTTTCTTTAGGGAAGGGGAGTACACCTTC
CASSFFREGEYTF
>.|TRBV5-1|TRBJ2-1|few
TGCGCCAGCAGCCTGGGCGGACAGCTGGCCTACAATGAGCAGTTCTTC
CASSLGGQLAYNEQFF
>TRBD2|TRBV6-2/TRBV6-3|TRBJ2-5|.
TGTGCCAGCAGTTATATGTTCGAAGGGTGGACTAGCGGGGGGATGGAGACCCAGTACTTC
CASSYMFEGWTSGGMETQYF
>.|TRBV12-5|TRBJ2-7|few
TGTGCTAGTGGTTTCCGAGGGGCGCTTAGGGACGAGCAGTACTTC
CASGFRGALRDEQYF
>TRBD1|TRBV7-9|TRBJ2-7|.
TGTGCCAGCAGCTTTGAACAGGGGGCGGGCTACGAGCAGTACTTC
CASSFEQGAGYEQYF
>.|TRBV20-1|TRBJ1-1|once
TGCAGTGCTAGTTGGTTTCGGTCGGGCGGGAACACTGAAGCTTTCTTT
CSASWFRSGGNTEAFF
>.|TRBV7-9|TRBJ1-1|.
TGTGCCAGCGGGGGGGCGGTGAACACTGAAGCTTTCTTT
CASGGAVNTEAFF
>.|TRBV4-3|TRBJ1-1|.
TGCGCCAGCAGCCAGAAGATGACAGGGAACACTGAAGCTTTCTTT
CASSQKMTGNTEAFF
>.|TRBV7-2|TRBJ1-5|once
TGTGCCAGCAGCTTAGTCTCCAGACATAGCAATCGGCCCCAGCATTTT
CASSLVSRHSNRPQHF
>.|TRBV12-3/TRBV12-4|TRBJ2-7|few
TGTGCCAGCAGTTTTGGGGGTCGCAAGGCAACCTACGAGCAGTACTTC
CASSFGGRKATYEQYF
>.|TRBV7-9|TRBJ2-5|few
TGTGCCAGCAGCCTCAATAATATAGAGGAGACCCAGTACTTC
CASSLNNIEETQYF
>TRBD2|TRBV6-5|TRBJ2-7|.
TGTGCCAGCAGTTCGTTAGCGGGGGGGCGGTCCTACAATGAGCAGTACTTC
CASSSLAGGRSYNEQYF
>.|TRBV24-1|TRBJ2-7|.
TGTGCCACCAGTGAGGGGCATGAGCAGTACTTC
CATSEGHEQYF
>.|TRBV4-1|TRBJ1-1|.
TGCGCCAGCAGCCAAAGGACCGGGGACACTGAAGCTTTCTTT
CASSQRTGDTEAFF
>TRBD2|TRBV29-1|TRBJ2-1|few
TGCAGCGTCGTACTAGCGGGAGGCTTCTACAATGAGCAGTTCTTC
CSVVLAGGFYNEQFF
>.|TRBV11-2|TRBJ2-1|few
TGTGCCAGCAGCTTTTGGCTAGCGCTCTCCTACAATGAGCAGTTCTTC
CASSFWLALSYNEQFF
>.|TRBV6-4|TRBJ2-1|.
TGTGCCAGCAGGACCGCCGTGGGCTCCTACAATGAGCAGTTCTTC
CASRTAVGSYNEQFF
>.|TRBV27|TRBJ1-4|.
TGTGCCAGCAGTTTTGGGCCCATGTCAAATGAAAAACTGTTTTTT
CASSFGPMSNEKLFF
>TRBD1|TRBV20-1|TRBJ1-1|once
TGCAGTGCCTCGAGGACAGGGGGCTTGAACACTGAAGCTTTCTTT
CSASRTGGLNTEAFF
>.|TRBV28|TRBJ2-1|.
TGTGCCAGCACCTTTAGCGAGAATGAGCAGTTCTTC
CASTFSENEQFF
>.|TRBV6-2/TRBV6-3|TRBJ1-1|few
TGTGCCAGCAGTGATGACAGGCCTTCCCCTGAAGCTTTCTTT
CASSDDRPSPEAFF
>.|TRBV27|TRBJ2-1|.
TGTGCCAGCAGTTTCCAGGGCTTGGCTGGTGAGCAGTTCTTC
CASSFQGLAGEQFF
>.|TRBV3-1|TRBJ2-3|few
TGTGCCAGCAGCCAAGGGCCAGCGACAGATACGCAGTATTTT
CASSQGPATDTQYF
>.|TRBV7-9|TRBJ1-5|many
TGTGCCAGCAGCCCCTCGGGGAATCAGCCCCAGCATTTT
CASSPSGNQPQHF
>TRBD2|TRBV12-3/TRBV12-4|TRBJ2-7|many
TGTGCCAGCAGACCCGGACTAGCGGGCACCTACGAGCAGTACTTC
CASRPGLAGTYEQYF
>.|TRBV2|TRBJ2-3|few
TGTGCCAGCAGTGGTACGCGGGTGGGCACAGATACGCAGTATTTT
CASSGTRVGTDTQYF
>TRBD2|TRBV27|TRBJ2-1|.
TGTGCCAGCAGTTTCTATCCGGGACTAGCGGGGGGGCTCAATGAGCAGTTCTTC
CASSFYPGLAGGLNEQFF
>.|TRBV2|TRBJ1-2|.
TGTGCCAGCAGTGAGGGAGGGACATTCTATGGCTACACCTTC
CASSEGGTFYGYTF
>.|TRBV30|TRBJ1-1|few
TGTGCCTGGAGGAAGAGGACAGATCGGAACACTGAAGCTTTCTTT
CAWRKRTDRNTEAFF